The clone carrying this TCR beta chain was recorded many times. Its specificity is unknown. These data originate in a study of T-cell reconstitution after alpha-beta-depleted transplantation in children. Deletions cut 3 bases from V and 5 bases from J, with 13 bases between. There are 13 residues in the CDR3. Germline assignment: CDR1 DFQATT and CDR2 SNEGSKA (reference sequence). General study findings and limits: High day-60 TCRbeta diversity in some patients came from surviving recipient T cells and thymic progenitors. The origin of alpha-beta T cells about two months after transplant was reportedly several hundred expanded graft clones.

Using unique molecular identifiers, the investigators prepared the TCRbeta library. TCRdb passed the PCR reads through MiXCR, listing each CDR3 protein once. The sample includes tens of thousands of distinct CDR3 sequences, about 10% seen only once; the top ten take about 25%. The chain carries TRBV20-1 and TRBJ2-5; D remains ambiguous. This material consisted of PBMCs, mostly from graft donor cells, taken 60 days after TCRalphabeta/CD19-depleted stem cell transplant. This TCR was recovered from a male patient aged 2 to 9 who had a stem cell transplant for chronic granulomatous disease, so the T cells may come from the graft donor. CDR3 amino acids: CSASIRMGETQYF. In DNA form, the CDR3 reads TGCAGTGCTAGTATTCGGATGGGGGAGACCCAGTACTTC.